The 9 T cell receptor beta chains reported below all come from one sample, sequenced in a study of control samples from healthy donors and cancer patients. Profiling relied on immunoSEQ multiplex PCR, and the TCRdb table lists in-frame clones only, not all of them. The table for this sample gives 150,000 to 200,000 clones. Sample: blood. The receptors here all came from a woman aged 30 to 39 in good health.

The chain links TRBV5-1 to TRBJ2-7; D gene ambiguous. Germline V gene data show CDR1 as SGHRS and CDR2 as YFSETQ. V lost 0 bases and J 0 bases, leaving 7 bases between the germline ends. CDR3 length equals 14 residues. The CDR3 loop reads CASSLGRASYEQYF. The CDR3 region has the DNA TGCGCCAGCAGCTTGGGAAGGGCCTCCTACGAGCAGTACTTC.

The J gene is TRBJ2-7, the V gene TRBV10-1, with TRBD1 matching 11 bases. The V and J ends lost 2 bases and 3 bases, in that order; junction bases with no gene match: 0. The germline V gene has CDR1 WNHNN and CDR2 SYGVQD (reference sequence). The CDR3 contains 14 residues. CDR3 in amino acids: CASSEGTGGYEQYF. As DNA, the CDR3 is TGCGCCAGCAGTGAGGGGACAGGGGGCTACGAGCAGTACTTC.

This chain connects TRBV29-1 to TRBJ2-5; a possible D gene is TRBD2 (5 bases). Per the germline V gene, CDR1 is SQVTM and CDR2 is ANQGSEA. Trimming cost V 7 bases and J 7 bases, with 10 bases left between them. The CDR3 has 10 residues. This CDR3 is CSGVEGTQYF. The DNA for the CDR3 is TGCAGCGGTGTAGAGGGGACCCAGTACTTC. The whole variable domain, remainder taken from reference TRBV29-1 and TRBJ2-5, is SAVISQKPSRDICQRGTSLTIQCQVDSQVTMMFWYRQQPGQSLTLIATANQGSEATYESGFVIDKFPISRPNLTFSTLTVSNMSPEDSSIYLCSGVEGTQYFGPGTRLLVL.

This chain links TRBV18 with TRBJ2-7, with 8 bases matching TRBD1. From germline, CDR1 is KGHSH and CDR2 LQKENI. Trimming took 0 bases from V and 1 from J; bases not matched to a gene: 5. CDR3 length: 16 amino acids. Here the CDR3 DNA reads TGTGCCAGCTCACCACCCCGGGACAGGAGGTCCTACGAGCAGTACTTC. Its translation: CASSPPRDRRSYEQYF.

The V gene is TRBV7-2, the J gene TRBJ2-3, with TRBD2 matching 7 bases. V trimming: 6 bases; J trimming: 0 bases; junction bases outside the gene matches: 9. Germline lookup yields CDR1 SGHTA and CDR2 FQGNSA. This CDR3 region has 16 residues. CDR3 in DNA: TGTGCCAGCAGTCCAAATCTAGCGGAAAGCACAGATACGCAGTATTTT. The encoded protein is CASSPNLAESTDTQYF.

This chain links TRBV7-2 with TRBJ2-1, with a possible D match to TRBD1 (6 bases). The CDR3 spans 14 residues. The germline CDR1 and CDR2 sequences are SGHTA and FQGNSA. Trimming removed 5 bases at V and 5 bases at J, with 13 bases between. The DNA for the CDR3 is TGTGCCAGCAGCCCCCGACAGGCCAACAATGAGCAGTTCTTC. Translated: CASSPRQANNEQFF.

V gene TRBV5-1 combines with J gene TRBJ1-5; 10 bases map to TRBD1. CDR1 and CDR2 (germline): SGHRS, YFSETQ. Trimming took 4 bases from V and 5 from J; bases not matched to a gene: 3. This CDR3 contains 14 residues. The CDR3 protein is CASSPGTGDQPQHF. The CDR3 region has the DNA TGCGCCAGCAGCCCAGGGACAGGGGATCAGCCCCAGCATTTT.

Comments on this clone: Relative to the germline gene, one junction end is altered; a read error may explain this. The rearrangement joins TRBV7-7 to TRBJ2-1, with no clear D. CDR1 and CDR2 from the germline V gene are SSHAT and FNYEAQ (reference sequence). The CDR3 totals 15 residues. In DNA, the CDR3 is TGTGCTAGCAGCTTAGACTGGAGCTCCTACAATGAGCAGTTCTTC. Translating it yields CASSLDWSSYNEQFF.

The gene calls are TRBV4-1 and TRBJ2-1; the D is unclear. The V end was cut by 0 bases, the J end by 2 bases, with 8 bases between. From germline, CDR1 is MGHRA and CDR2 YSYEKL. CDR3 size: 15 residues. The CDR3 DNA sequence: TGCGCCAGCAGCCAAGAGGACCGAGCCTACAATGAGCAGTTCTTC. Protein sequence: CASSQEDRAYNEQFF.